This record looks at one TCR beta chain sequence and its context. Its antigen is not known. PCR was performed a second time for about 7 to 11 cycles using a sample-barcoded 5' primer and a J-beta primer mix. One entry per CDR3 protein results from TCRdb running MiXCR on the 5' RACE reads. Among around 800,000 distinct CDR3 sequences listed, about 42% were seen once. CDR3 length: 17 residues. Germline-derived CDR1 and CDR2 are KGHSH and LQKENI. V was cut by 2 bases and J by 0 bases, with 14 bases left in between. This entry belongs to a study of blood T cells in healthy people across ages. Regarding the study as a whole: TCR beta diversity, measured per million T cells, fell in a roughly linear way with age. Long-lived donors had more naive CD4+ cells and higher diversity than aged donors.

Each of the donors had ten milliliters of peripheral blood drawn into EDTA-treated Vacutainer tubes. Samples each had at least 6 micrograms of total RNA extracted. This chain connects TRBV18 to TRBJ2-1; D gene uncertain. What was sequenced was blood. The TCR comes from a man aged 55 to 70 in good health. The CDR3 DNA reads as TGTGCCAGCTCACCATTCCTGACCACCAGCTCCTACAATGAGCAGTTCTTC. This encodes CASSPFLTTSSYNEQFF.